Sequencing of this T cell receptor (beta chain) was carried out in a study of shared clonotypes between healthy human individuals. A note on this clone: As yet, its antigen is unknown.

The assay used deep level. Sequencing used immunoSEQ multiplex PCR; TCRdb keeps in-frame clones, though not all of them. The sample records some 2 million clones, roughly 94% being singletons. Trimming took 5 bases from V and 6 from J; bases not matched to a gene: 21. Germline V gives CDR1 SEHNR, CDR2 FQNEAQ (reference sequence). The CDR3 loop spans 19 amino acids. Study-level points and caveats: Donor scarcity curtailed the genetic and exposure-history diversity represented herein. An expected dependence of interdonor clonotype sharing on sequencing depth was noted.

Naive CD8 cells lacked CD45RO, underwent positive selection for CCR7 and left out terminally differentiated effector memory CD45RA+ cells. The receptor comes from a man younger than 35 in good health. The chain links TRBV7-9 to TRBJ2-3, with 9 positions matching TRBD2. Sequencing input: naive CD8+ T cells sorted from blood. The CDR3: CASSPLGLLEREVEDTQYF. CDR3 nucleotides: TGTGCCAGCAGCCCCCTGGGATTGTTGGAGCGGGAGGTGGAGGATACGCAGTATTTT.